This TCR beta chain comes out of a study of control samples from healthy donors and cancer patients. Repertoires were generated with immunoSEQ multiplex PCR, while TCRdb's copy carries only in-frame clones and drops some. The table includes over 85,000 clones, about 88% detected once. The V gene lost 4 bases and the J gene lost 8 bases, with 14 bases spanning the gap. This CDR3 is built from 12 residues. Germline V gene data show CDR1 as SQVTM and CDR2 as ANQGSEA. The sample was PBMCs. The V call is TRBV29-1, the J call TRBJ1-2; D may be TRBD1 (5 bases). The clonotype originates from a woman in her forties or fifties with colorectal cancer. For the CDR3, the DNA is TGCAGCGTTGGCAGTGGGGGAGAGGGCTACACCTTC. Its translation is CSVGSGGEGYTF.